A single TCR beta chain is shown here with its context. TCRdb's table, derived via immunoSEQ multiplex PCR, lists solely in-frame clones and lacks some. Here the sample spans more than 65,000 clones, more than 65% being singletons. Between the trimmed V and J ends, which lost 2 bases and 6 bases, there was a span of 13 bases. The CDR3 is made up of 14 amino acids. CDR1 MNHEY and CDR2 SVGAGI come from the germline V gene. The data originate from a study of OX40 agonist ivuxolimab in advanced cancers. Patients were excluded for autoimmune disease history or systemic immunosuppression. This sample comprised CD4+ or CD8+ T cells sorted from blood, obtained in a trial of the OX40 agonist ivuxolimab. The receptor comes from an adult with an advanced solid tumor such as melanoma, head and neck, liver or kidney cancer. The rearrangement uses TRBV6-5 and TRBJ1-2, with D hard to call. The CDR3 here is CASSYTSQANGYTF. The CDR3 DNA follows: TGTGCCAGCAGTTACACGTCGCAGGCTAATGGCTACACCTTC.